This T cell receptor (beta chain) appears in the sequencing data of a study of beta chain features in type 1 diabetes (dated by TCRdb to about 2018). A note on the overall study: Mean age, gender distribution, total cell number and subset yield did not differ between patients and healthy donors. A total of about 100,000,000 sorted cells were examined across all samples, and RNA yield correlated strongly with the number of cells per subset. The study compared TCRB repertoires of sorted circulating CD4+ T cell subsets between recently diagnosed type 1 diabetes patients and matched healthy donors. Regulatory and stem cell-like memory subsets were isolated from only 8 patients and about eight healthy donors, whereas naive and central memory subsets came from all 30 or so donors. Here is what the overall study found, with its caveats: Patients with type 1 diabetes made fewer insertions and deleted more nucleotides at VDJ recombination sites, implying thymic rearrangement abnormalities. Shorter templates might have been favored by PCR, but patient and control samples were amplified and corrected together, so both groups would have been affected equally by any skew. Type 1 diabetes patients showed a moderate but significant shortening of TCRB CDR3 length in all four CD4+ subsets. The naive, central memory and regulatory TCRB repertoires appeared to resemble one another more closely among patients than among healthy donors. Sequencing cDNA rather than genomic DNA could over-represent highly expressing activated cells, although activation and CD3 levels did not differ between groups. Only small numbers of individuals were included in the HLA sub-analyses, which left unresolved whether HLA type had any influence on TCRB rearrangement.

This clone came up a few times. The target of this receptor is not known. No base-level quality is on record; no much larger clone is a single base apart. From cysteine to phenylalanine, the CDR3 is 14 amino acids long. This entry keeps only the CDR3 DNA: 42 bases, framed from base 1. Looking up the germline V gene yields CDR1 MGHRA and CDR2 YSYEKL. Trimming leaves V shorter by 0 bases and J shorter by 5 bases, with the junction holding 3 bases beyond the gene matches. The entire amount of isolated RNA was reverse transcribed using the High Capacity cDNA Reverse Transcription Kit, so the sequenced TCRB transcripts were expressed ones. Deep immunoSEQ sequencing was performed on naive, central memory and regulatory T cell samples, with an average of around 3.5 million total reads per sample. Sorted cells were lysed in RLT buffer, and RNA was extracted using DNase-treated RNeasy Micro or Mini kits according to cell number. Each cell subset was processed on its own to prevent cross-contamination, while patient and healthy donor samples were processed together. TCRB sequences were amplified from cDNA with the immunoSEQ multiplex PCR, producing 87-bp fragments spanning the CDR3 region. The amplicons were sequenced using the Illumina HiSeq platform. The published analysis was carried out like this. PCR bias was computationally corrected using synthetic template baselines, reads within Hamming distance 2 were collapsed, and singletons that could not be merged were discarded. Reads were aligned against IMGT to assign V, D and J genes, CDR3 length and insertions or deletions at six rearrangement sites. Within each subset, clonotype counts were normalized to sorted cell number, and only after that were true diversity and Gini coefficients computed with the tcR R package. The overlap coefficient, calculated on TCRB nucleotide sequences, was used to quantify repertoire sharing. Out-of-frame TCRB sequences from naive cells were analyzed as a proxy for the pre-selection repertoire. TCRdb's version of the immuneACCESS table is confined to in-frame rearrangements and falls short of the full clone set. An unresolved V gene accounts for under half of the shortfall where checked; the remainder is of unknown origin. V and J calls and clone size are copied from that table; D and trimming were computed from the DNA. The sample table shows roughly 370,000 clones, and roughly 14% are seen once. Of the sample, 0.035% to 0.04% falls within the top ten clones.

Each donor gave one peripheral blood draw, averaging roughly 120 mL, which was collected into heparinised tubes. Using a panel that included CD45RO, CCR7, CD25, CD127, CD95 and CD27, naive, central memory, regulatory and stem cell-like memory CD4+ T cells were sorted on a BD FACSAria II. Every sorted population had a purity above 95%. PBMCs were isolated right away by Lymphoprep density gradient centrifugation and were stained directly, without culture. Samples were stained and sorted in pairs, with one healthy donor and one patient per experiment, so that batch effects were minimized. The sequenced sample consisted of naive CD4+ T cells from blood. What this sample's cell subset or site label stands for: true naive CD4+ T cells. This chain is built from TRBV4-1 and TRBJ2-7, and 8 bases in between align with TRBD2. The sequence was obtained from a man under 40 in good health. CDR3 loop: CASSQDTGGHEQYF. The DNA is as follows: TGCGCCAGCAGCCAAGATACGGGGGGGCACGAGCAGTACTTC.